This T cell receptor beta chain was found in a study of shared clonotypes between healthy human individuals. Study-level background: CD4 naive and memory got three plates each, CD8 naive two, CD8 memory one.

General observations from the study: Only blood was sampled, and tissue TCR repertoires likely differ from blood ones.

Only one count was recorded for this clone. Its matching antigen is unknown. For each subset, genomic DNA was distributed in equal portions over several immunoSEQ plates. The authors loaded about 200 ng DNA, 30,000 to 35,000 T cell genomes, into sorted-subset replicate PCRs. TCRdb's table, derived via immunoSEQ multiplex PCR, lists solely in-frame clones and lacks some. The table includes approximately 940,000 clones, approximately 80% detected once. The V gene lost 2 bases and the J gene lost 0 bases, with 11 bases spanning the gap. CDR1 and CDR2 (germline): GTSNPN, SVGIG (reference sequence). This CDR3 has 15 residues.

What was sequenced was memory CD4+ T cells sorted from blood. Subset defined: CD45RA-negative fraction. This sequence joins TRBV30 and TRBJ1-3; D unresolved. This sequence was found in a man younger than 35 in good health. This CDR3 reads CAWSIQSISGNTIYF. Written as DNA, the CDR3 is TGTGCCTGGAGTATTCAGTCGATCTCTGGAAACACCATATATTTT.